This T cell receptor (beta chain) emerged from a study of Ad26.COV2.S vaccination and SARS-CoV-2 variants. Study conclusions and caveats: A substantial breadth of spike-specific CD8+ and CD4+ T cell responses after vaccination has been reported.

Repertoires were generated with immunoSEQ multiplex PCR, while TCRdb's copy carries only in-frame clones and drops some. The repertoire has some 320,000 clones, 85% of them found once; the top ten carry 2.1%. This sample's treatment: some 19 received Ad26.COV2.S at low or high dose, single or two shots; roughly five received placebo; per-sample allocation not given. Samples were taken on day 63 after the first vaccine or placebo injection. The vaccine antigen was prefusion-stabilized Wuhan SARS-CoV-2 spike. Unmatched junction bases numbered 14, after V lost 0 bases and J lost 8 bases. This CDR3 has 19 residues. Germline V gene data show CDR1 as LGHNA and CDR2 as YNFKEQ. This clone was counted only a few times. Its matching antigen is unknown.

Source: peripheral blood, taken in a trial of Ad26.COV2.S vaccine versus placebo. The origin of this receptor is a person between 18 and 60 years old who received the Ad26.COV2.S COVID-19 vaccine or a placebo. The V and J genes are TRBV4-2 and TRBJ2-2; 11 bases map to TRBD1. CDR3 residues: CASSQDLDRGLNGRGELFF. CDR3 DNA: TGTGCCAGCAGCCAAGACTTGGACAGGGGGCTGAATGGCAGGGGGGAGCTGTTTTTT.